These 15 T cell receptor beta chains share one sample of origin, sequenced in a study of control samples from healthy donors and cancer patients. Repertoires were generated with immunoSEQ multiplex PCR, while TCRdb's copy carries only in-frame clones and drops some. The table shows 190,000 or so clones, with about 93% occurring only once. The sequencing input was blood. The receptor set was obtained from a man aged 18-30 years in good health.

The chain employs TRBV9 and TRBJ2-1; D is possibly TRBD1 (6 bases). The CDR3 is made up of 15 amino acids. Trimming cost V 0 bases and J 8 bases, with 15 bases left between them. Per germline, CDR1 SGDLS and CDR2 YYNGEE. This CDR3 is CASSVEQGVGYEQFF. The CDR3 DNA is TGTGCCAGCAGCGTAGAACAGGGAGTTGGGTATGAGCAGTTCTTC.

The rearrangement uses TRBV27 and TRBJ1-2; D is perhaps TRBD1 (5 bases). The germline gives CDR1 MNHEY, CDR2 SMNVEV (reference sequence). This CDR3 comprises 15 residues. V was clipped by 6 bases and J by 8 bases, with 22 bases between them. DNA for the CDR3: TGTGCCAGCAGCCCCCTATCCTTAAGGGGTGGGGGCTACACCTTC. Translating it yields CASSPLSLRGGGYTF.

The rearrangement uses TRBV14 and TRBJ1-1; D is perhaps TRBD1 (5 bases). The CDR3 sequence is 17 residues long. Looked up from germline, CDR1 is SGHDN and CDR2 is FVKESK. The ends were cut back, 0 bases at V and 0 bases at J, with 14 bases in the middle. The CDR3 DNA reads TGTGCCAGCAGCCAAGATAGGGGCCGACAATTGAACACTGAAGCTTTCTTT. It encodes CASSQDRGRQLNTEAFF. Looking up the rest from reference TRBV14 and TRBJ1-1 gives the full variable domain: EAGVTQFPSHSVIEKGQTVTLRCDPISGHDNLYWYRRVMGKEIKFLLHFVKESKQDESGMPNNRFLAERTGGTYSTLKVQPAELEDSGVYFCASSQDRGRQLNTEAFFGQGTRLTVV.

The chain joins TRBV24-1 to TRBJ1-6; a possible D gene is TRBD1 (5 bases). The germline CDR1 and CDR2 sequences are KGHDR and SFDVKD. The CDR3 is 14 residues long. Trimming removed 3 bases at V and 14 bases at J, with 16 bases between. The CDR3 DNA reads as TGTGCCACCAGTGATCTCAAACAGGTTCGGTCCCTCCACTTT. Protein sequence: CATSDLKQVRSLHF.

The rearrangement links TRBV29-1 to TRBJ2-7, with D uncertain. Trimming pared 5 bases from V and 6 bases from J, leaving 8 bases between. Germline loops: CDR1 SQVTM, CDR2 ANQGSEA. The CDR3 sequence is 10 residues long. The chain's CDR3 is CSVTTSEQYF. Here the CDR3 DNA reads TGCAGCGTTACTACTTCCGAGCAGTACTTC.

The chain recombines TRBV5-6 with TRBJ2-7; D gene ambiguous. V was shortened by 2 bases and J by 3 bases, with 9 bases between the two germline ends. CDR1 and CDR2 (germline): SGHDT, YYEEEE. The CDR3 extends over 13 amino acids. DNA for the CDR3: TGTGCCAGCAGCTTCAATAGAAACTACGAGCAGTACTTC. Amino acids: CASSFNRNYEQYF.

The chain has TRBV5-1 and TRBJ1-3; D not resolved. V was shortened by 2 bases and J by 2 bases, with 11 bases between the two germline ends. Germline V gene sequence: CDR1 SGHRS, CDR2 YFSETQ. The CDR3 runs 15 residues. CDR3 bases: TGCGCCAGCAGCTTCGACGGGGTAGCTGGAAACACCATATATTTT. This encodes CASSFDGVAGNTIYF.

CDR3 nucleotides: TGTGCCAGCAGCTTAGTGCGTGGGACTGAAGCTTTCTTT. This encodes CASSLVRGTEAFF. V and J are TRBV7-2 and TRBJ1-1; D is ambiguous. Germline CDR1 reads SGHTA; CDR2 reads FQGNSA. This CDR3 is 13 amino acids long. V was cut by 1 base and J by 5 bases, with 8 bases left in between.

This sequence joins TRBV4-1 and TRBJ1-5; TRBD1 matches 7 bases. Looked up from germline, CDR1 is MGHRA and CDR2 is YSYEKL. The CDR3 is made up of 14 amino acids. V trimming: 3 bases; J trimming: 2 bases; junction bases outside the gene matches: 1. The CDR3, as DNA: TGCGCCAGCAGCCACGACAGGGGCAATCAGCCCCAGCATTTT. Its protein product is CASSHDRGNQPQHF.

This chain uses TRBV15 with TRBJ1-3; possibly TRBD1 for D (6 bases). Trimming cost V 0 bases and J 0 bases, with 9 bases left between them. CDR3 length: 16 amino acids. Germline-derived CDR1 and CDR2 are LNHNV and YYDKDF (reference sequence). DNA for the CDR3: TGTGCCACCAGCAGAGACAGGGGCCTCTCTGGAAACACCATATATTTT. It specifies CATSRDRGLSGNTIYF.

The V and J genes are TRBV28 and TRBJ1-2, with no clear D. The V and J ends lost 6 bases and 3 bases respectively, with 2 bases between them. Germline V gene data show CDR1 as MDHEN and CDR2 as SYDVKM. There are 10 residues in the CDR3. The CDR3, as DNA: TGTGCCAGCAGGGACTATGGCTACACCTTC. Translated, it gives CASRDYGYTF.

This rearrangement joins TRBV9 to TRBJ1-6; D is unresolved. The germline V gene has CDR1 SGDLS and CDR2 YYNGEE. Trimming removed 4 bases at V and 10 bases at J, with 12 bases between. CDR3 length equals 13 residues. CDR3 sequence (DNA): TGTGCCAGCAGCCTCGGGGTCGACTCACCCCTCCACTTT. Its translation is CASSLGVDSPLHF.

The rearrangement links TRBV7-3 to TRBJ1-2; D not certain. Germline CDR1 is SGHTA and CDR2 is FQGTGA. The V gene lost 4 bases and the J gene lost 7 bases, with 13 bases spanning the gap. The CDR3 loop spans 13 amino acids. The CDR3 is CASSSSDKLGYTF. For the CDR3, the DNA is TGTGCCAGCAGCTCCAGCGACAAACTTGGCTACACCTTC.

The chain recombines TRBV12-3 or TRBV12-4 with TRBJ1-1; D gene unclear. This CDR3 region has 11 residues. Between the trimmed V and J ends, which lost 3 bases and 6 bases, there was a span of 5 bases. DNA for the CDR3: TGTGCCAGCAGTTTCCAAGCTGAAGCTTTCTTT. The encoded protein is CASSFQAEAFF.

The rearrangement joins TRBV7-8 to TRBJ1-2; D is ambiguous. There are 13 residues in the CDR3. Germline CDR1 and CDR2: SGHVS and FQNEAQ. With 5 bases removed from V and 5 bases from J, the gap between germline ends came to 12 bases. CDR3 in DNA: TGTGCCAGCAGCCCAACGGCCCCTTATGGCTACACCTTC. This encodes CASSPTAPYGYTF.